A single T cell receptor beta chain is shown here with its context. Antigen unknown. The sample belongs to a study of T cell responses to AZD1222 COVID-19 vaccine. Data came from immunoSEQ multiplex PCR; TCRdb stores just in-frame clones and leaves some out. The data show 120,000 to 150,000 clones, about nine tenths seen once. Study results and limitations: Females outnumbered males among donors, who were mostly white British; clonal diversity was possibly underestimated.

The CDR3 runs 14 residues. Per germline, CDR1 MNHEY and CDR2 SVGEGT. The V end lost 6 bases, the J end lost 4 bases, and 15 bases lay between the germline ends. The source of this sequence is an adult in good health. Sequenced here: peripheral blood, sampled on day 0 of MenACWY control vaccination. The chain couples TRBV6-2 or TRBV6-3 to TRBJ1-2; no definite D call. CDR3 DNA: TGTGCCAGCAGCCTACCGACGCCTTCCTATGGCTACACCTTC. As protein: CASSLPTPSYGYTF.